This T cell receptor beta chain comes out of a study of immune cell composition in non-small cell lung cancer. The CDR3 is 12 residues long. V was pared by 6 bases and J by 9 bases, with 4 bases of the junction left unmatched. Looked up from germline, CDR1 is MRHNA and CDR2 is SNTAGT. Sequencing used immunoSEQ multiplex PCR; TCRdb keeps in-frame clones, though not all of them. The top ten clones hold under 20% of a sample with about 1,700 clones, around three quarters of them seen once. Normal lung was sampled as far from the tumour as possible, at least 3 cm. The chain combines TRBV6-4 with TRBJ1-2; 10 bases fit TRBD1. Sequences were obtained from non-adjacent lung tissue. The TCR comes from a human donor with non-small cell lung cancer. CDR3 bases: TGTGCCAGCAGGGGGACAGGGGTCCGCTACACCTTC. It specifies CASRGTGVRYTF.